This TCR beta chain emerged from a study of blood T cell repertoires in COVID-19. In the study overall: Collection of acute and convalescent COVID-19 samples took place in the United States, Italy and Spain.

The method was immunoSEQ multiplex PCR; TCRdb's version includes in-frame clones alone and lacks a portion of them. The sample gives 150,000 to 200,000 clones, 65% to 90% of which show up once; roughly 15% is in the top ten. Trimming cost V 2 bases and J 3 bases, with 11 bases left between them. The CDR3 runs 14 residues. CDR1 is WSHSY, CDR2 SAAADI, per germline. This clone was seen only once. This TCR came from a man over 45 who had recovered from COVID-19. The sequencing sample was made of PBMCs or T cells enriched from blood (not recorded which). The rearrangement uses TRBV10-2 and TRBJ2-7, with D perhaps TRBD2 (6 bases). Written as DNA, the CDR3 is TGCGCCAGCAGTGAGGGCGGGGCGCGCTACGAGCAGTACTTC. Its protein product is CASSEGGARYEQYF.